The 29 T cell receptor beta chains in this list originate from one sample, sequenced in a study of blood T cell repertoires in COVID-19. Profiled with immunoSEQ multiplex PCR; TCRdb holds only in-frame clones, not every one. This table has 77,000 or so clones, approximately 79% appearing once. The specimen was peripheral blood. The receptor set was obtained from a human donor with acute or convalescent COVID-19. The donor label of this sample is uncertain.

The chain carries TRBV7-8 and TRBJ1-1; 10 bases agree with TRBD1. This CDR3 contains 16 residues. Trimming at V came to 5 bases and at J to 4 bases, leaving 10 bases not matched to a gene. Germline V gene sequence: CDR1 SGHVS, CDR2 FQNEAQ. The CDR3 region is CASSPLDRGRLTEAFF. CDR3 bases: TGTGCCAGCAGCCCACTCGACAGGGGGCGGCTCACTGAAGCTTTCTTT. Full variable domain (remainder filled in from reference TRBV7-8 and TRBJ1-1): GAGVSQSPRYKVAKRGQDVALRCDPISGHVSLFWYQQALGQGPEFLTYFQNEAQLDKSGLPSDRFFAERPEGSVSTLKIQRTQQEDSAVYLCASSPLDRGRLTEAFFGQGTRLTVV.

CDR3 sequence reads: CASSPRAREYNEQFF. CDR3 in DNA: TGTGCCAGCTCACCGAGGGCTAGGGAATACAATGAGCAGTTCTTC. The chain links TRBV18 to TRBJ2-1; TRBD2 is a possible D gene (5 bases). The CDR3 covers 15 residues. Germline lookup yields CDR1 KGHSH and CDR2 LQKENI. Between the trimmed V and J ends, which lost 3 bases and 4 bases, there was a span of 13 bases.

The chain joins TRBV2 to TRBJ2-3, with TRBD1 as a possible D gene (5 bases). Germline V CDR1 and CDR2: SNHLY, FYNNEI. Trimming stripped 4 bases from V and 6 bases from J, with 14 bases between. The CDR3 length is 14 residues. CDR3 sequence (DNA): TGTGCCAGCAGTGTAAGGGGCTCAAGGGATACGCAGTATTTT. Protein: CASSVRGSRDTQYF.

The chain carries TRBV5-1 and TRBJ2-1, with 9 bases that match TRBD1. Germline V gives CDR1 SGHRS, CDR2 YFSETQ. The CDR3 is 15 amino acids. The trim removed 4 bases at V and 8 bases at J, leaving 10 bases unmatched. CDR3 loop: CASSPTGTGIYEQFF. CDR3 in DNA: TGCGCCAGCAGCCCAACCGGGACAGGGATTTATGAGCAGTTCTTC. Combining the CDR3 with reference TRBV5-1 and TRBJ2-1 gives the whole variable domain KAGVTQTPRYLIKTRGQQVTLSCSPISGHRSVSWYQQTPGQGLQFLFEYFSETQRNKGNFPGRFSGRQFSNSRSEMNVSTLELGDSALYLCASSPTGTGIYEQFFGPGTRLTVL.

This chain links TRBV7-3 with TRBJ2-1, with 10 bases matching TRBD2. The ends lost 5 bases at V and 9 bases at J; junction bases unmatched: 13. The germline gives CDR1 SGHTA, CDR2 FQGTGA. This CDR3 region has 16 residues. As DNA, the CDR3 is TGTGCCAGCAGCCCCAGACTAGCGGGTAAAGGAGGTGAGCAGTTCTTC. This codes for CASSPRLAGKGGEQFF.

The CDR3 DNA follows: TGCGCCAGCAGTGAGGAGGGGCAGGGGAGCCCTACGCAGTATTTT. As protein: CASSEEGQGSPTQYF. The chain recombines TRBV10-1 with TRBJ2-3; tentative D call: TRBD1 (6 bases). Trimming took off 2 bases at V and 8 bases at J, with 17 bases between the two ends. The length of the CDR3 is 15 residues. From germline, CDR1 is WNHNN and CDR2 SYGVQD (reference sequence).

CDR3 sequence: CASRRRGMSGEQYF. For the CDR3, the DNA is TGTGCCAGCAGGAGGCGGGGAATGTCGGGAGAGCAGTACTTC. The rearrangement uses TRBV13 and TRBJ2-7; TRBD2 is a possible D gene (6 bases). CDR3 length: 14 residues. Germline loops: CDR1 PRHDT, CDR2 FYEKMQ (reference sequence). Between the trimmed V and J ends, which lost 6 bases and 7 bases, there was a span of 19 bases. The full variable domain, with the rest looked up from reference TRBV13 and TRBJ2-7, is AAGVIQSPRHLIKEKRETATLKCYPIPRHDTVYWYQQGPGQDPQFLISFYEKMQSDKGSIPDRFSAQQFSDYHSELNMSSLELGDSALYFCASRRRGMSGEQYFGPGTRLTVT.

This chain joins TRBV7-9 and TRBJ1-1, with D possibly being TRBD1 (6 bases). The CDR3 has 18 residues. The V and J ends lost 5 bases and 0 bases respectively, with 22 bases between them. The germline V gene has CDR1 SEHNR and CDR2 FQNEAQ (reference sequence). The DNA of the CDR3 is TGTGCCAGCAGCCATCCTTCCCGCGGGGGCAGGATGAACACTGAAGCTTTCTTT. Its translation is CASSHPSRGGRMNTEAFF.

The V call is TRBV19, the J call TRBJ2-1; a possible D gene is TRBD1 (5 bases). The CDR3 extends over 13 amino acids. V gave up 6 bases and J gave up 6 bases, with 12 bases separating them. Germline loops: CDR1 LNHDA, CDR2 SQIVND (reference sequence). CDR3 residues: CASRSEQGNEQFF. The CDR3 region has the DNA TGTGCCAGTAGGTCGGAGCAGGGCAATGAGCAGTTCTTC. Full variable domain (missing parts from reference TRBV19 and TRBJ2-1): DGGITQSPKYLFRKEGQNVTLSCEQNLNHDAMYWYRQDPGQGLRLIYYSQIVNDFQKGDIAEGYSVSREKKESFPLTVTSAQKNPTAFYLCASRSEQGNEQFFGPGTRLTVL.

This sequence joins TRBV10-2 and TRBJ2-6, with a tentative D call TRBD1 (5 bases). Germline CDR1 is WSHSY and CDR2 is SAAADI. The CDR3 is 16 amino acids. Trimming took off 3 bases at V and 0 bases at J, with 9 bases between the two ends. The DNA for the CDR3 is TGCGCCAGCAGTGAAAGGGGCGCCTCTGGGGCCAACGTCCTGACTTTC. Its translation is CASSERGASGANVLTF.

This clone was counted between two and nine times. This chain connects TRBV7-8 to TRBJ2-2; tentative D call: TRBD1 (5 bases). V dropped 5 bases and J dropped 4 bases, with 14 bases sitting between them. Germline assignment: CDR1 SGHVS and CDR2 FQNEAQ. This CDR3 contains 15 residues. CDR3 sequence: CASSPRWGRTGELFF. CDR3 nucleotide sequence: TGTGCCAGCAGCCCCCGCTGGGGCCGCACCGGGGAGCTGTTTTTT.

The chain uses TRBV11-2 and TRBJ2-5; D possibly corresponds to TRBD1 (6 bases). Germline values: CDR1 SGHAT, CDR2 FQNNGV. This CDR3 has 15 residues. V lost 5 bases and J lost 4, with 17 bases in between. CDR3: CASSPGQQGGETQYF. As DNA, the CDR3 is TGTGCCAGCAGCCCTGGACAGCAGGGCGGAGAGACCCAGTACTTC.

This clone turned up a few times. The chain is built from TRBV7-2 and TRBJ1-1; TRBD1 matches at 10 bases. Trimming took 4 bases from V and 1 from J; bases not matched to a gene: 9. Per the germline V gene, CDR1 is SGHTA and CDR2 is FQGNSA. The CDR3 covers 17 residues. This CDR3 reads CASSYLPGQGSNTEAFF. CDR3 bases: TGTGCCAGCAGCTACCTTCCGGGACAGGGGTCGAACACTGAAGCTTTCTTT.

The V and J genes are TRBV5-4 and TRBJ2-1; TRBD2 agrees at 7 bases. Germline CDR1 is SGHNT and CDR2 is YYREEE (reference sequence). CDR3 size: 16 residues. J lost 5 bases, V lost 0 bases, and 8 bases had no gene match. CDR3 protein: CASSLGVSGVNNEQFF. The CDR3 DNA follows: TGTGCCAGCAGCTTGGGGGTCAGCGGGGTTAACAATGAGCAGTTCTTC.

The chain is built from TRBV5-1 and TRBJ2-7, with 10 bases lining up with TRBD2. This CDR3 spans 14 amino acids. Trimming removed 5 bases from V and 4 bases from J; junction bases left unmatched: 6. Germline lookup yields CDR1 SGHRS and CDR2 YFSETQ. The CDR3 is CASRGLAGVYEQYF. As DNA, the CDR3 is TGCGCCAGCAGGGGGCTAGCGGGAGTGTACGAGCAGTACTTC.

The chain links TRBV7-8 to TRBJ1-5; a possible D gene is TRBD1 (5 bases). The germline V and J ends were trimmed by 5 bases and 5 bases, with 13 bases remaining between them. The CDR3 loop spans 14 amino acids. CDR1 and CDR2 from the germline V gene are SGHVS and FQNEAQ. CDR3 region: CASSPRQGYQPQHF. In DNA form, the CDR3 reads TGTGCCAGCAGCCCCCGCCAGGGTTATCAGCCCCAGCATTTT.

The rearrangement links TRBV4-1 to TRBJ2-7; 7 bases line up with TRBD1. The V segment lost 1 base and the J segment 2 bases; nucleotides outside the gene matches: 5. CDR1 and CDR2 (germline): MGHRA, YSYEKL. The CDR3 contains 15 residues. DNA of the CDR3: TGCGCCAGCAGCCAAGCAGACAGGGCTACCTACGAGCAGTACTTC. This codes for CASSQADRATYEQYF.

The chain links TRBV6-5 to TRBJ2-7; 7 nucleotides match TRBD2. V shed 6 bases and J 0 bases; nucleotides not matched to a gene: 8. Germline V gene data show CDR1 as MNHEY and CDR2 as SVGAGI. The CDR3 sequence is 15 residues long. The CDR3 loop reads CASRPSGTLSYEQYF. The CDR3 region has the DNA TGTGCCAGCAGACCCAGCGGGACCCTCTCCTACGAGCAGTACTTC.

As DNA, the CDR3 is TGTGCCAGCAGTTCCCTCCCCCCACAAAAACAAGAGACCCAGTACTTC. Translating gives CASSSLPPQKQETQYF. The chain carries TRBV27 and TRBJ2-5; no clear D. CDR3 length equals 16 residues. Germline-derived CDR1 and CDR2 are MNHEY and SMNVEV (reference sequence). V lost 4 bases to trimming and J lost 2 bases, with 17 bases between them.

The rearrangement links TRBV7-2 to TRBJ1-6; a possible D gene is TRBD1 (5 bases). Germline V gene lookup returns CDR1 SGHTA and CDR2 FQGNSA. The CDR3 covers 14 residues. The germline V and J ends were trimmed by 3 bases and 14 bases, with 17 bases remaining between them. The CDR3 spells CASSFGRGLGTLHF. The CDR3 DNA sequence: TGTGCCAGCAGCTTTGGGAGGGGCTTGGGGACCCTCCACTTT. The complete variable domain, with remaining parts taken from reference TRBV7-2 and TRBJ1-6, reads GAGVSQSPSNKVTEKGKDVELRCDPISGHTALYWYRQSLGQGLEFLIYFQGNSAPDKSGLPSDRFSAERTGGSVSTLTIQRTQQEDSAVYLCASSFGRGLGTLHFGNGTRLTVT.

The chain links TRBV6-1 to TRBJ1-4; D perhaps matches TRBD1 (5 bases). Germline V gene sequence: CDR1 MNHNS, CDR2 SASEGT. Between the trimmed V and J ends, which lost 4 bases and 8 bases, there was a span of 11 bases. This CDR3 comprises 13 residues. This chain's CDR3 is CASSVGRVEKLFF. For the CDR3, the DNA is TGTGCCAGCAGTGTGGGCAGGGTCGAAAAACTGTTTTTT.

The gene calls are TRBV6-4 and TRBJ2-1, with 10 bases lining up with TRBD2. Per germline, CDR1 MRHNA and CDR2 SNTAGT. J was trimmed by 13 bases and V by 5 bases; bases with no gene match: 5. The CDR3 is 12 residues long. The CDR3 here is CASSSGLADQFF. Written as DNA, the CDR3 is TGTGCCAGCAGTTCCGGACTAGCGGACCAGTTCTTC.

On this clone: The germline gene is not matched at one end of the junction; a read error may be the cause. V is TRBV10-3 and J is TRBJ2-1, with TRBD1 identical over 7 bases. This CDR3 has 15 amino acids. Germline values: CDR1 ENHRY, CDR2 SYGVKD. DNA for the CDR3: TGTGCCGTCAGCCGGGACAGCGCTTCCTACAATGAGCAGTTCTTC. This encodes CAVSRDSASYNEQFF.

This clone was seen just once. The chain uses TRBV7-9 and TRBJ2-1, with 9 bases lining up with TRBD2. Germline V lookup: CDR1 SEHNR, CDR2 FQNEAQ (reference sequence). The CDR3 is 20 amino acids. With 5 bases clipped from V and 0 bases from J, the junction kept 17 bases outside the gene matches. The CDR3 bases are TGTGCCAGCAGCAACCCTAGGGCGGGGGGGCCCATAAGCTCCTACAATGAGCAGTTCTTC. This gives the protein CASSNPRAGGPISSYNEQFF.

The V gene is TRBV29-1, the J gene TRBJ1-4; no clear D gene. The CDR3 has 12 residues. Germline-derived CDR1 and CDR2 are SQVTM and ANQGSEA. V was pared by 4 bases and J by 3 bases, with 6 bases between. The CDR3 DNA sequence: TGCAGCGTTGTTGGGCCTAATGAAAAACTGTTTTTT. Residues: CSVVGPNEKLFF.

The gene calls are TRBV6-6 and TRBJ1-1; D is unclear. The CDR3 extends over 14 amino acids. Germline V CDR1 and CDR2: MNHNY, SVGAGI (reference sequence). V shed 7 bases and J shed 5 bases, with 17 bases lying between them. The CDR3 nucleotides read TGTGCCAGCAATCCTGCGGGGAGCAGGACTGAAGCTTTCTTT. Protein: CASNPAGSRTEAFF.

In its sample, this clone was seen a few times. The chain links TRBV9 to TRBJ1-6; 8 bases align to TRBD1. The CDR3 covers 14 residues. Germline V gives CDR1 SGDLS, CDR2 YYNGEE. Germline trimming cut 4 bases from V and 7 bases from J; bases unmatched to any gene: 4. CDR3 DNA sequence: TGTGCCAGCAGCCCCCGGACAGGGAATTCACCCCTCCACTTT. Its protein is CASSPRTGNSPLHF.

The rearrangement uses TRBV3-1 (or the pseudogene TRBV3-2) and TRBJ1-1; D perhaps matches TRBD1 (5 bases). Deletions cut 4 bases from V and 0 bases from J, with 12 bases between. The CDR3 has 15 residues. The germline gives CDR1 LGHDT, CDR2 YNNKEL (reference sequence). The CDR3 loop reads CASSPPGTLNTEAFF. The CDR3 DNA reads TGTGCCAGCAGCCCCCCCGGGACTCTGAACACTGAAGCTTTCTTT.

The V and J genes are TRBV5-1 and TRBJ1-1; D possibly corresponds to TRBD1 (5 bases). Trimming cost V 4 bases and J 3 bases, with 13 bases left between them. The CDR3 loop spans 14 amino acids. Germline V CDR1 and CDR2: SGHRS, YFSETQ. DNA of the CDR3: TGCGCCAGCAGCCAGGGCCAGCTCCACACTGAAGCTTTCTTT. It codes for CASSQGQLHTEAFF. Complete variable domain (other parts from reference TRBV5-1 and TRBJ1-1): KAGVTQTPRYLIKTRGQQVTLSCSPISGHRSVSWYQQTPGQGLQFLFEYFSETQRNKGNFPGRFSGRQFSNSRSEMNVSTLELGDSALYLCASSQGQLHTEAFFGQGTRLTVV.